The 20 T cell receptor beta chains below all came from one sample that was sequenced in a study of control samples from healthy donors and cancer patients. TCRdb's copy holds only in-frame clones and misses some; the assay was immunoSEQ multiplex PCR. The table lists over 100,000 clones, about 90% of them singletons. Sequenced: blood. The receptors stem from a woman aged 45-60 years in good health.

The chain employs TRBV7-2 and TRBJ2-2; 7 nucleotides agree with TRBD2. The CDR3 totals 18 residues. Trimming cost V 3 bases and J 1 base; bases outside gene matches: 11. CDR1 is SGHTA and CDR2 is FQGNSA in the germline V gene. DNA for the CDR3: TGTGCCAGCAGCTTCCCGCGGAGCGGGGCAAAGAACACCGGGGAGCTGTTTTTT. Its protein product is CASSFPRSGAKNTGELFF.

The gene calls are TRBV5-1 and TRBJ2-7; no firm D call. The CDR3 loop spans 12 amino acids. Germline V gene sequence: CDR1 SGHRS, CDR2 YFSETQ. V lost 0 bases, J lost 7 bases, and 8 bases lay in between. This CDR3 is CASSLDLEEQYF. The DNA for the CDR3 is TGCGCCAGCAGCTTGGACCTCGAAGAGCAGTACTTC.

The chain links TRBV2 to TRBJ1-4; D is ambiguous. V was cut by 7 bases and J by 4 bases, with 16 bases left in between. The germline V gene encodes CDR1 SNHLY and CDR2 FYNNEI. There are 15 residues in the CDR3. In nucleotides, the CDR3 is TGTGCCAGCAATGTTTTGAAAACAATTAATGAAAAACTGTTTTTT. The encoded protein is CASNVLKTINEKLFF.

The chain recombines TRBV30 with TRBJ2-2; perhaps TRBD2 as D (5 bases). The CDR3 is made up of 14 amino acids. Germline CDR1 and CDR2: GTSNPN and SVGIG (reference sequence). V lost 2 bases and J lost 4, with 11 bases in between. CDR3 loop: CAWSQGLATGELFF. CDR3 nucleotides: TGTGCCTGGAGTCAAGGGCTAGCCACCGGGGAGCTGTTTTTT.

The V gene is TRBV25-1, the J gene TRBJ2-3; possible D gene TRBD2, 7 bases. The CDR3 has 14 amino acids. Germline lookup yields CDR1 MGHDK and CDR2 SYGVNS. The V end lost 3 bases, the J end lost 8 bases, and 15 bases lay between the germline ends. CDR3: CASSEWGGTGTQYF. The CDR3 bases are TGTGCCAGCAGTGAGTGGGGGGGCACGGGTACGCAGTATTTT. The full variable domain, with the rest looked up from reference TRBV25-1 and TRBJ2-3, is EADIYQTPRYLVIGTGKKITLECSQTMGHDKMYWYQQDPGMELHLIHYSYGVNSTEKGDLSSESTVSRIRTEHFPLTLESARPSHTSQYLCASSEWGGTGTQYFGPGTRLTVL.

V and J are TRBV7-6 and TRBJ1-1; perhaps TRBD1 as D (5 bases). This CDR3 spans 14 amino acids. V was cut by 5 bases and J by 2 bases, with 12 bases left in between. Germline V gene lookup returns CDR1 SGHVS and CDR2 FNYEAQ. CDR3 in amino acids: CASSPQQGNTEAFF. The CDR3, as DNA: TGTGCCAGCAGCCCTCAGCAGGGTAACACTGAAGCTTTCTTT.

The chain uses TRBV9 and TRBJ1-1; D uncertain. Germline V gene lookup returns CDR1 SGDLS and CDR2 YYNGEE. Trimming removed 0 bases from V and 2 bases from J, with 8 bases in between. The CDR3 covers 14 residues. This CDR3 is CASSVALSNTEAFF. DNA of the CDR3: TGTGCCAGCAGCGTAGCTCTTAGCAACACTGAAGCTTTCTTT. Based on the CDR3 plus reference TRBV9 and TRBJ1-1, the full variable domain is DSGVTQTPKHLITATGQRVTLRCSPRSGDLSVYWYQQSLDQGLQFLIQYYNGEERAKGNILERFSAQQFPDLHSELNLSSLELGDSALYFCASSVALSNTEAFFGQGTRLTVV.

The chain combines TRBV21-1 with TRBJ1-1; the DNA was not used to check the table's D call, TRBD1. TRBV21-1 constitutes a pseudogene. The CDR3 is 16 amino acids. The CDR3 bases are TGTGCCAGCAGCAAAGGGCTGACAGGGGGGAAGACTGAAGCTTTCTTT. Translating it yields CASSKGLTGGKTEAFF.

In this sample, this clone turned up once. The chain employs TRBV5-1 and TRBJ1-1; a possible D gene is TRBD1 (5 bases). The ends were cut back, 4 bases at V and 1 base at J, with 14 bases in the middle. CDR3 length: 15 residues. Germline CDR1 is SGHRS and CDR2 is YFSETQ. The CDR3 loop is CASSPGGGRNTEAFF. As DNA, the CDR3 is TGCGCCAGCAGCCCCGGGGGGGGAAGGAACACTGAAGCTTTCTTT.

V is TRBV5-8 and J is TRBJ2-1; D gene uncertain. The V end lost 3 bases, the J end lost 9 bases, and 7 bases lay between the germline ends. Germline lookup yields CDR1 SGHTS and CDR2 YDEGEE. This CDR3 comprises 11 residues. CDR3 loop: CASSSWLEQFF. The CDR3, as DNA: TGTGCCAGCAGCTCCTGGCTTGAGCAGTTCTTC. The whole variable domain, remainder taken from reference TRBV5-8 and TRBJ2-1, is EAGVTQSPTHLIKTRGQQATLRCSPISGHTSVYWYQQALGLGLQFLLWYDEGEERNRGNFPPRFSGRQFPNYSSELNVNALELEDSALYLCASSSWLEQFFGPGTRLTVL.

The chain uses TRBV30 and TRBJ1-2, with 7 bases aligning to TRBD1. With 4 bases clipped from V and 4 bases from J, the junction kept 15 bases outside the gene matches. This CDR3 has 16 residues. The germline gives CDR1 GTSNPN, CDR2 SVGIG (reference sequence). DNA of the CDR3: TGTGCCTGGATGACCAGGTTATCTGACAGGGCCTATGGCTACACCTTC. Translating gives CAWMTRLSDRAYGYTF.

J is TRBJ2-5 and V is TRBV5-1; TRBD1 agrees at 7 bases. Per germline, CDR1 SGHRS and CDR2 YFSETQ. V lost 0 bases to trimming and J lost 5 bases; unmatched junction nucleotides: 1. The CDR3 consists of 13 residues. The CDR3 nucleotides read TGCGCCAGCAGCTTGGCCAGGGGGGAGACCCAGTACTTC. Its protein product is CASSLARGETQYF.

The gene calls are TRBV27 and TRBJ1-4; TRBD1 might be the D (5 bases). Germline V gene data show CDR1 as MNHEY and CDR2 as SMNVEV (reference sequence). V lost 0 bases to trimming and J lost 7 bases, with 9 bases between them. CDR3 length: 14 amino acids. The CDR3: CASSLSHRFEKLFF. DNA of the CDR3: TGTGCCAGCAGTTTATCGCACAGGTTTGAAAAACTGTTTTTT.

In nucleotides, the CDR3 is TGTGCCAGCAGCCAAGAATTTCTAGCGGGGGGGTTGACAGATACGCAGTATTTT. Protein product: CASSQEFLAGGLTDTQYF. The V gene is TRBV3-1 (or the pseudogene TRBV3-2), the J gene TRBJ2-3, with 12 bases matching TRBD2. The CDR3 has 18 residues. The germline V gene encodes CDR1 LGHDT and CDR2 YNNKEL (reference sequence). The V gene end was trimmed by 0 bases and the J gene end by 3 bases; junction bases not matched to a gene: 7.

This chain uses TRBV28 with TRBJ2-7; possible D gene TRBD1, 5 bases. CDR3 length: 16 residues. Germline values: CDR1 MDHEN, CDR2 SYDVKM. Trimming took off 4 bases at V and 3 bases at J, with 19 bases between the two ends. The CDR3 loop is CASSSPRQSTGYEQYF. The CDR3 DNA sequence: TGTGCCAGCAGTTCCCCTCGACAGAGTACCGGCTACGAGCAGTACTTC.

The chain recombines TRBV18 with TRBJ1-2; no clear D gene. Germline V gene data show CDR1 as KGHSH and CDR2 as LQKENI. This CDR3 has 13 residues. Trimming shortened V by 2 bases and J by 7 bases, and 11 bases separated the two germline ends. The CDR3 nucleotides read TGTGCCAGCTCACCAGGGTTGGACGGTGGCTACACCTTC. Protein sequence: CASSPGLDGGYTF.

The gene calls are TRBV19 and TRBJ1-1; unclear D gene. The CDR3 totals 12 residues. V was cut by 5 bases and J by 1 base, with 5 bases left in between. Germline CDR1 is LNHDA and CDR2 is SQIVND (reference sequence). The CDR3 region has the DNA TGTGCCAGTAGTTTGGGGAACACTGAAGCTTTCTTT. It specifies CASSLGNTEAFF.

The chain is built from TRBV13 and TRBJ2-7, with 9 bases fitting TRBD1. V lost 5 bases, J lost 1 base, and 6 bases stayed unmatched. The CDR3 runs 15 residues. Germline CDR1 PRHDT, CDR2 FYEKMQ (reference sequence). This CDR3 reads CASSPRGQGSYEQYF. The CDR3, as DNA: TGTGCCAGCAGCCCCCGAGGACAGGGGTCCTACGAGCAGTACTTC.

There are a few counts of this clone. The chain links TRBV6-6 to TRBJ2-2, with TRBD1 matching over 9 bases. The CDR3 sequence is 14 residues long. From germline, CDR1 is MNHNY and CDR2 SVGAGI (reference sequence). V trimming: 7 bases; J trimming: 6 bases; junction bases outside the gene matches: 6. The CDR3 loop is CASTTTGGAGELFF. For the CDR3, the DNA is TGTGCCAGCACAACAACAGGGGGCGCCGGGGAGCTGTTTTTT.

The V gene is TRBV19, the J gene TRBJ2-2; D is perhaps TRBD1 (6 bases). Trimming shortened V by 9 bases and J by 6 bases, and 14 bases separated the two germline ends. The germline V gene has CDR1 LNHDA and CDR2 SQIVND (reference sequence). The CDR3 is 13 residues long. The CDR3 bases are TGTGCCAGCGACCCACAGGGCGCCGGGGAGCTGTTTTTT. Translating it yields CASDPQGAGELFF.